One and the same sample provided the 5 T cell receptor beta chains below, sequenced in a study of CD8 T cells in ankylosing spondylitis. Study outcomes and limitations: What appeared characteristic of ankylosing spondylitis blood was a TCR beta motif of fewer than ten highly homologous variants.

No cognate antigen is known for these TCRs. TCRdb itself ran the 5' RACE reads through MiXCR, one entry per CDR3 protein. The data hold hundreds of thousands of distinct CDR3 sequences, with approximately 17% observed a single time. The source material was blood, either unsorted or a sorted T cell fraction (not recorded which). These receptors were obtained from a male donor with ankylosing spondylitis.

The chain links TRBV12-3 or TRBV12-4 to TRBJ1-2; D is uncertain. The CDR3 has 12 residues. Trimming removed 4 bases from V and 6 bases from J, with 9 bases in between. CDR3 in DNA: TGTGCCAGCAGTTATCACGGGGATGGCTACACCTTC. Residues: CASSYHGDGYTF.

The chain couples TRBV28 to TRBJ2-5; 8 nucleotides agree with TRBD1. This CDR3 region has 13 residues. Trimming removed 6 bases from V and 5 bases from J; junction bases left unmatched: 5. Germline V gives CDR1 MDHEN, CDR2 SYDVKM. The CDR3, as DNA: TGTGCCAGCAGCACAGGGGGAACGGAGACCCAGTACTTC. This codes for CASSTGGTETQYF.

This clonotype was observed a few times. CDR3 sequence: CASSLEWSENQPQHF. In DNA form, the CDR3 reads TGTGCCAGCAGCTTAGAATGGTCAGAAAATCAGCCCCAGCATTTT. This chain joins TRBV11-2 and TRBJ1-5; D is uncertain. The germline gives CDR1 SGHAT, CDR2 FQNNGV. V shed 0 bases and J shed 4 bases, with 10 bases lying between them. The CDR3 is 15 residues long. The complete variable domain, with remaining parts taken from reference TRBV11-2 and TRBJ1-5, reads EAGVAQSPRYKIIEKRQSVAFWCNPISGHATLYWYQQILGQGPKLLIQFQNNGVVDDSQLPKDRFSAERLKGVDSTLKIQPAKLEDSAVYLCASSLEWSENQPQHFGDGTRLSIL.

The chain links TRBV6-5 to TRBJ1-1, with D unclear. Trimming took 2 bases from V and 1 from J, leaving 14 bases between them. This CDR3 has 16 residues. CDR1 MNHEY and CDR2 SVGAGI come from the germline V gene. CDR3: CASSYSAGGSNTEAFF. The CDR3 DNA reads as TGTGCCAGCAGTTACAGCGCGGGAGGATCGAACACTGAAGCTTTCTTT.

In its sample, this clonotype was seen a few times. The chain links TRBV2 to TRBJ2-1; a possible D gene is TRBD1 (6 bases). The V and J ends lost 7 bases and 4 bases respectively, with 8 bases between them. Germline V gene data show CDR1 as SNHLY and CDR2 as FYNNEI. The CDR3 spans 12 residues. In nucleotides, the CDR3 is TGTGCCAGCATGAGGGGGTACAATGAGCAGTTCTTC. Translation gives CASMRGYNEQFF.